These 20 T cell receptor beta chains came from one sample sequenced in a study of control samples from healthy donors and cancer patients. This table comes from immunoSEQ multiplex PCR, and its TCRdb copy is limited to in-frame clones, with some not included. The data hold roughly 79,000 clones, with roughly 80% observed a single time. Sequencing was done on a sample of blood. The receptors derive from a man aged 45-65 years in good health.

This clone was seen only once. The CDR3 loop reads CASSPLVQTSGNTGELFF. The CDR3 DNA follows: TGTGCCAGCTCACCACTCGTCCAGACTAGCGGGAACACCGGGGAGCTGTTTTTT. V is TRBV18 and J is TRBJ2-2, with 9 bases fitting TRBD2. The germline V gene has CDR1 KGHSH and CDR2 LQKENI. This CDR3 has 18 amino acids. The trim removed 1 base at V and 1 base at J, leaving 7 bases unmatched.

The genes are TRBV10-2 and TRBJ2-3; 7 nucleotides agree with TRBD2. CDR3 size: 16 residues. The V gene end was trimmed by 6 bases and the J gene end by 2 bases; junction bases not matched to a gene: 11. CDR1 is WSHSY and CDR2 is SAAADI in the germline V gene. CDR3 protein: CASSATSDGTTDTQYF. In nucleotides, the CDR3 is TGCGCCAGCAGCGCCACTAGCGATGGGACCACAGATACGCAGTATTTT.

The chain has TRBV18 and TRBJ1-4; D gene ambiguous. V shed 3 bases and J shed 5 bases, with 13 bases lying between them. This CDR3 has 15 amino acids. Germline V gene data show CDR1 as KGHSH and CDR2 as LQKENI. CDR3 coding DNA: TGTGCCAGCTCACCCTCCGAACACTACAATGAAAAACTGTTTTTT. Amino acid sequence: CASSPSEHYNEKLFF.

V is TRBV11-2 and J is TRBJ2-2, with 7 bases aligning to TRBD1. V shed 3 bases and J 6 bases; nucleotides not matched to a gene: 7. CDR3 length: 15 residues. Germline loops: CDR1 SGHAT, CDR2 FQNNGV. The CDR3 DNA follows: TGTGCCAGCAGCTTTATAAAGGGGGCTTCCGGGGAGCTGTTTTTT. As protein: CASSFIKGASGELFF.

This clone occurred once. The chain combines TRBV4-1 with TRBJ2-6, with D possibly being TRBD1 or TRBD2 (5 bases each). CDR3 size: 18 residues. The germline gives CDR1 MGHRA, CDR2 YSYEKL. Trimming took 8 bases from V and 0 from J, leaving 20 bases between them. DNA of the CDR3: TGCGCCAGCGGGACCCCGGGAACAGTAATCTCTGGGGCCAACGTCCTGACTTTC. This encodes CASGTPGTVISGANVLTF.

This clone was seen just once. CDR3 amino acids: CASRPPGTNYGYTF. The CDR3 DNA sequence: TGTGCCAGCAGACCTCCCGGGACTAACTATGGCTACACCTTC. J is TRBJ1-2 and V is TRBV28; no definite D call. The germline V gene has CDR1 MDHEN and CDR2 SYDVKM. Trimming removed 6 bases from V and 0 bases from J, with 11 bases in between. The CDR3 is 14 amino acids.

The chain joins TRBV6-8 to TRBJ2-5; 8 nucleotides line up with TRBD1. The germline V gene encodes CDR1 MNHGY and CDR2 SAAAGT. V shed 0 bases, J shed 4 bases, and the junction held 7 bases outside the gene matches. This CDR3 comprises 16 residues. This CDR3 reads CASSYSRTGQGETQYF. In nucleotides, the CDR3 is TGTGCCAGCAGTTACTCTAGGACAGGGCAGGGAGAGACCCAGTACTTC.

This clone was picked up a small number of times. The chain uses TRBV19 and TRBJ2-7; 11 bases line up with TRBD2. This CDR3 has 16 amino acids. V lost 6 bases, J lost 1 base, and 8 bases stayed unmatched. Germline V gene data show CDR1 as LNHDA and CDR2 as SQIVND (reference sequence). The CDR3 loop reads CASSTLGLAASYEQYF. The CDR3 DNA sequence: TGTGCCAGTAGCACGTTGGGACTAGCGGCTTCCTACGAGCAGTACTTC.

The chain links TRBV28 to TRBJ1-5; weak D call: TRBD1 (5 bases). The CDR3 extends over 14 amino acids. V was cut by 6 bases and J by 4 bases, with 13 bases left in between. Germline values: CDR1 MDHEN, CDR2 SYDVKM. CDR3 sequence: CASRPGFGNQPQHF. The DNA of the CDR3 is TGTGCCAGCAGACCAGGGTTCGGGAATCAGCCCCAGCATTTT.

J is TRBJ1-5 and V is TRBV6-6, with TRBD1 as a possible D gene (6 bases). The CDR3 sequence is 15 residues long. CDR1 MNHNY and CDR2 SVGAGI come from the germline V gene (reference sequence). V lost 6 bases and J 3 bases, leaving 15 bases between the germline ends. For the CDR3, the DNA is TGTGCCAGCAGCACTGGTCGGGGGCCCAATCAGCCCCAGCATTTT. This gives the protein CASSTGRGPNQPQHF.

The CDR3 here is CASSYGHSGANVLTF. The CDR3 DNA follows: TGTGCCAGCAGTTACGGGCACTCTGGGGCCAACGTCCTGACTTTC. The chain carries TRBV6-2 or TRBV6-3 and TRBJ2-6; D remains unclear. CDR3 length: 15 residues. Germline values: CDR1 MNHEY, CDR2 SVGEGT. The V gene lost 2 bases and the J gene lost 0 bases, with 5 bases spanning the gap.

This chain joins TRBV10-2 and TRBJ1-5; D might be TRBD1 (6 bases). Per germline, CDR1 WSHSY and CDR2 SAAADI. The germline V and J ends were trimmed by 0 bases and 6 bases, with 9 bases remaining between them. CDR3 length: 14 residues. Here the CDR3 reads CASSESTRGQPQHF. The CDR3 DNA follows: TGCGCCAGCAGTGAGTCGACCAGGGGTCAGCCCCAGCATTTT.

V usage is TRBV29-1 and J usage is TRBJ2-1, with 7 bases aligning to TRBD1. The CDR3 has 12 amino acids. Germline V gene data show CDR1 as SQVTM and CDR2 as ANQGSEA. Germline trimming cut 4 bases from V and 9 bases from J; bases unmatched to any gene: 6. The DNA of the CDR3 is TGCAGCGTTGGGCACAGGGGCGGTGAGCAGTTCTTC. This encodes CSVGHRGGEQFF.

The rearrangement joins TRBV29-1 to TRBJ2-7; D is uncertain. The V gene lost 4 bases and the J gene lost 2 bases, with 9 bases spanning the gap. The CDR3 contains 12 residues. Germline V gene data show CDR1 as SQVTM and CDR2 as ANQGSEA. CDR3 in amino acids: CSVVGTTYEQYF. CDR3 bases: TGCAGCGTTGTGGGTACTACCTACGAGCAGTACTTC.

This clone was detected only once. The chain employs TRBV4-3 and TRBJ1-4, with D perhaps TRBD1 (5 bases). Trimming left V 2 bases short and J 8 bases short, with 12 bases between. From germline, CDR1 is LGHNA and CDR2 YSLEER. This CDR3 is built from 14 residues. This CDR3 reads CASSQTARGEKLFF. The CDR3 nucleotides are TGCGCCAGCAGCCAAACTGCTCGGGGGGAAAAACTGTTTTTT.

The chain has TRBV30 and TRBJ2-2; possibly TRBD2 for D (5 bases). Trimming took off 7 bases at V and 6 bases at J, with 12 bases between the two ends. This CDR3 has 12 amino acids. CDR1 is GTSNPN, CDR2 SVGIG, per germline (reference sequence). The CDR3 region is CASGEGPGELFF. The CDR3, as DNA: TGTGCCTCCGGAGAGGGCCCCGGGGAGCTGTTTTTT.

The chain couples TRBV6-5 to TRBJ1-3; D might be TRBD1 (5 bases). The CDR3 runs 15 residues. The germline V gene has CDR1 MNHEY and CDR2 SVGAGI. V lost 6 bases, J lost 2 bases, and 14 bases lay in between. The CDR3 bases are TGTGCCAGCAGCCAGATGACAGTTGCTGGAAACACCATATATTTT. Translation: CASSQMTVAGNTIYF.

The chain is built from TRBV15 and TRBJ2-3; D is unresolved. CDR1 is LNHNV and CDR2 is YYDKDF in the germline V gene (reference sequence). The CDR3 runs 16 residues. With 3 bases removed from V and 4 bases from J, the gap between germline ends came to 17 bases. The CDR3 loop reads CATSSTLRTVSDTQYF. The CDR3 DNA is TGTGCCACCAGCAGCACTCTTAGGACGGTCTCAGATACGCAGTATTTT.

This clone was seen only a few times. The chain uses TRBV3-1 (or the pseudogene TRBV3-2) and TRBJ1-2; D is uncertain. V was shortened by 5 bases and J by 2 bases, with 6 bases between the two germline ends. The germline CDR1 and CDR2 sequences are LGHDT and YNNKEL (reference sequence). The CDR3 has 12 residues. The chain's CDR3 is CASSARNYGYTF. The CDR3 bases are TGTGCCAGCAGCGCCCGGAACTATGGCTACACCTTC.

The sample holds a few counts of this clone. The chain combines TRBV25-1 with TRBJ1-5; 9 nucleotides align to TRBD1. Germline CDR1 is MGHDK and CDR2 is SYGVNS. The CDR3 length is 13 residues. Unmatched junction bases numbered 5, after V lost 8 bases and J lost 6 bases. The CDR3 region has the DNA TGTGCCAGCGGCCGGGGACAGGGTCAGCCCCAGCATTTT. Residues: CASGRGQGQPQHF.